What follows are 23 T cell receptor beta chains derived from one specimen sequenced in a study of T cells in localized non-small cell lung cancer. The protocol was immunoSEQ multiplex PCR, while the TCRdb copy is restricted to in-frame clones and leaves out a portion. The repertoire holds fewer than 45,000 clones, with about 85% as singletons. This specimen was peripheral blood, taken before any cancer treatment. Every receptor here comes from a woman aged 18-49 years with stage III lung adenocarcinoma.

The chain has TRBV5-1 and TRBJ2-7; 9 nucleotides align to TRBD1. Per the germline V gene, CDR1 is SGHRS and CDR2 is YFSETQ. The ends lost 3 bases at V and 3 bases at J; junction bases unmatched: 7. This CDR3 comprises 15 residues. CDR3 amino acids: CASSSSRTGVYEQYF. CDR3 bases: TGCGCCAGCAGCTCGTCCCGGACAGGGGTCTACGAGCAGTACTTC.

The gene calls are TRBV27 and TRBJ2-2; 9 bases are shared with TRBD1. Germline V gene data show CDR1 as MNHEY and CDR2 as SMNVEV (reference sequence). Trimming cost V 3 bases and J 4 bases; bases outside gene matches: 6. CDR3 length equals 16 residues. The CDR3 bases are TGTGCCAGCAGTTTGTCGGGACAGGGAGGCACCGGGGAGCTGTTTTTT. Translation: CASSLSGQGGTGELFF.

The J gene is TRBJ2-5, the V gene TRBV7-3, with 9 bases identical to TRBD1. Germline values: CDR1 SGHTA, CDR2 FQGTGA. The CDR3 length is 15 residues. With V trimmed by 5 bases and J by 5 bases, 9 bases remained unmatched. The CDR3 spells CASSPNRGHYETQYF. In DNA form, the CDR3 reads TGTGCCAGCAGCCCCAACAGGGGGCATTATGAGACCCAGTACTTC.

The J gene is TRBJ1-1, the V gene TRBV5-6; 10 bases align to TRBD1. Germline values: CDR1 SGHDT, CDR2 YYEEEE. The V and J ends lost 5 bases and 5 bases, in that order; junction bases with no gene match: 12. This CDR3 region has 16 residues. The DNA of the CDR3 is TGTGCCAGCAGATCCGGGACAGGGGTCCCGTGGACTGAAGCTTTCTTT. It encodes CASRSGTGVPWTEAFF.

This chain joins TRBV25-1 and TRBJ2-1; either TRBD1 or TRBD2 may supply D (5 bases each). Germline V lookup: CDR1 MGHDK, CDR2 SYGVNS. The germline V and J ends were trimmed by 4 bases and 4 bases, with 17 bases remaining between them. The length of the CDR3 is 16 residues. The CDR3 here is CASSGSAGGRYNEQFF. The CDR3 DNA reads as TGTGCCAGCAGTGGCTCTGCTGGGGGACGTTACAATGAGCAGTTCTTC. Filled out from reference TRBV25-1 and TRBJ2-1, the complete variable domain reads EADIYQTPRYLVIGTGKKITLECSQTMGHDKMYWYQQDPGMELHLIHYSYGVNSTEKGDLSSESTVSRIRTEHFPLTLESARPSHTSQYLCASSGSAGGRYNEQFFGPGTRLTVL.

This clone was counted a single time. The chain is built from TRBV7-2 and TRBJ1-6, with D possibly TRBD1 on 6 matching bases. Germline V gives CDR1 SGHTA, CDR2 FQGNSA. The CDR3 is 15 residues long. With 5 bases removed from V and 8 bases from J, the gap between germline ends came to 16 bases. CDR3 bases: TGTGCCAGCAGCCTAGGGGGGGCCTTGGATTCACCCCTCCACTTT. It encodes CASSLGGALDSPLHF. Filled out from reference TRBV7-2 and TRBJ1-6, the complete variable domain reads GAGVSQSPSNKVTEKGKDVELRCDPISGHTALYWYRQSLGQGLEFLIYFQGNSAPDKSGLPSDRFSAERTGGSVSTLTIQRTQQEDSAVYLCASSLGGALDSPLHFGNGTRLTVT.

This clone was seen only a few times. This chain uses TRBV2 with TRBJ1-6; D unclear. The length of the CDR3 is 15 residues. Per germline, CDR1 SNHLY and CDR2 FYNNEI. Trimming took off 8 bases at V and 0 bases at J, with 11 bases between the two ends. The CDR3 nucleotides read TGTGCCAGCCTTACGGGGAGCTCCTATAATTCACCCCTCCACTTT. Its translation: CASLTGSSYNSPLHF.

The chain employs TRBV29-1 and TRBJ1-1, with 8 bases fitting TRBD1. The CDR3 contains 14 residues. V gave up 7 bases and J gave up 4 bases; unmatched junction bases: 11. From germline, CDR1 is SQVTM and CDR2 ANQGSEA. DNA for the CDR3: TGCAGCGCGAGACGGACAGGGCTGTCCACTGAAGCTTTCTTT. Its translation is CSARRTGLSTEAFF. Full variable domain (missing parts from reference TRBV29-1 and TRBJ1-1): SAVISQKPSRDICQRGTSLTIQCQVDSQVTMMFWYRQQPGQSLTLIATANQGSEATYESGFVIDKFPISRPNLTFSTLTVSNMSPEDSSIYLCSARRTGLSTEAFFGQGTRLTVV.

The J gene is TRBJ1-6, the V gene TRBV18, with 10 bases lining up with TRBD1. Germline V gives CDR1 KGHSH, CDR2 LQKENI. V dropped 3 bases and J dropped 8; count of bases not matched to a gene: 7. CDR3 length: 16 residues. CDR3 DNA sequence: TGTGCCAGCTCACCCTCCGGGACAGGGGTTGATTCACCCCTCCACTTT. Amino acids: CASSPSGTGVDSPLHF.

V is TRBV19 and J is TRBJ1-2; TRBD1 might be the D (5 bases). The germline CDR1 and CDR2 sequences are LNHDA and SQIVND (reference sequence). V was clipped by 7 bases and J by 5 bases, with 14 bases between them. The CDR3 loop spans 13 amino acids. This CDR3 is CASNPDWGYGYTF. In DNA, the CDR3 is TGTGCCAGTAACCCAGACTGGGGGTATGGCTACACCTTC.

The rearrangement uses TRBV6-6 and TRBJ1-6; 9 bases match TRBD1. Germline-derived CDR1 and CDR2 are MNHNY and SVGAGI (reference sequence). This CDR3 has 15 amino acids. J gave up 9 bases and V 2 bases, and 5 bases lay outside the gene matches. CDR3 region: CASSYRGQGGSPLHF. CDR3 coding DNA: TGTGCCAGCAGTTACCGGGGACAGGGAGGTTCACCCCTCCACTTT.

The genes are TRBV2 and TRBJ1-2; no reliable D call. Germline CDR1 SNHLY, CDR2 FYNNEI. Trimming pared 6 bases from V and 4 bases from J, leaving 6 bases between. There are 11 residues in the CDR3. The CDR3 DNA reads TGTGCCAGCAGCTCCGCCTATGGCTACACCTTC. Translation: CASSSAYGYTF.

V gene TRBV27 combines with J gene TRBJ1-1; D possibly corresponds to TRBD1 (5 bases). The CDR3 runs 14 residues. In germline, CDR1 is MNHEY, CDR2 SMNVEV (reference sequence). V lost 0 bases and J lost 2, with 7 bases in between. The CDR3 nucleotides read TGTGCCAGCAGTTTATCCGGGGCCAACACTGAAGCTTTCTTT. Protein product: CASSLSGANTEAFF.

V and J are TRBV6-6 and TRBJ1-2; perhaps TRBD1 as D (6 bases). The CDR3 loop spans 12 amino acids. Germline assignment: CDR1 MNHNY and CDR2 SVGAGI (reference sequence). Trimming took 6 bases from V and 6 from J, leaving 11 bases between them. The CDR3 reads CASRQGEDGYTF. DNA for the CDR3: TGTGCCAGCAGACAGGGAGAAGATGGCTACACCTTC.

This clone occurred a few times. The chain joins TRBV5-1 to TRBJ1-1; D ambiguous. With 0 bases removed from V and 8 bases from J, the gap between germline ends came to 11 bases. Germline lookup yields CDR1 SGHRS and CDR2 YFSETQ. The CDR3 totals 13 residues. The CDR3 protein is CASSLVGRGEAFF. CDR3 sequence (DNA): TGCGCCAGCAGCTTGGTAGGCCGGGGAGAAGCTTTCTTT.

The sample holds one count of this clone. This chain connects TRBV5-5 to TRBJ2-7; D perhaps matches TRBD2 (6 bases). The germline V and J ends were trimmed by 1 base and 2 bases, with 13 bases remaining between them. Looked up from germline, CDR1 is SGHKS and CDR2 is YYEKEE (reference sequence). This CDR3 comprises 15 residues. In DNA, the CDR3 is TGTGCCAGCAGCTTGTTGCGGGGTGTCCCCTACGAGCAGTACTTC. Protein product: CASSLLRGVPYEQYF.

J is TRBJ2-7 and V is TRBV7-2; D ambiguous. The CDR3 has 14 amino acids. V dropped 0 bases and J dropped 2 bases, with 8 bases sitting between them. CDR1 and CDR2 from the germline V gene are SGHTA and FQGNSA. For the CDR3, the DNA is TGTGCCAGCAGCTTAGCGCAGTATACCTACGAGCAGTACTTC. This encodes CASSLAQYTYEQYF.

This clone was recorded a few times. CDR3 sequence reads: CAWGSGGENSPLHF. The CDR3 coding sequence is TGTGCCTGGGGATCCGGGGGGGAAAATTCACCCCTCCACTTT. The chain combines TRBV30 with TRBJ1-6, with D maybe TRBD1 (5 bases). The germline gives CDR1 GTSNPN, CDR2 SVGIG (reference sequence). The CDR3 has 14 amino acids. The V end lost 5 bases, the J end lost 7 bases, and 15 bases lay between the germline ends. The complete variable domain, with remaining parts taken from reference TRBV30 and TRBJ1-6, reads SQTIHQWPATLVQPVGSPLSLECTVEGTSNPNLYWYRQAAGRGLQLLFYSVGIGQISSEVPQNLSASRPQDRQFILSSKKLLLSDSGFYLCAWGSGGENSPLHFGNGTRLTVT.

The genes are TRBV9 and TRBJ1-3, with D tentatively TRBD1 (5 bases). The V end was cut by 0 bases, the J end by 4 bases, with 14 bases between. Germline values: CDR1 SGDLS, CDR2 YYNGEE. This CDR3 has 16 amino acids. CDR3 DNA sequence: TGTGCCAGCAGCGTAGGGGGCGTGCGGGGAGGAAACACCATATATTTT. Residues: CASSVGGVRGGNTIYF.

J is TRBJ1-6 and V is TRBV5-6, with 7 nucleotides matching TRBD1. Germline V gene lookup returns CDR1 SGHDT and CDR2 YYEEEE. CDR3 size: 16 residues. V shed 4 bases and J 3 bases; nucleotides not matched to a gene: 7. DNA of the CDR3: TGTGCCAGCAGCGTTACCGGGACAGACTATAATTCACCCCTCCACTTT. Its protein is CASSVTGTDYNSPLHF.

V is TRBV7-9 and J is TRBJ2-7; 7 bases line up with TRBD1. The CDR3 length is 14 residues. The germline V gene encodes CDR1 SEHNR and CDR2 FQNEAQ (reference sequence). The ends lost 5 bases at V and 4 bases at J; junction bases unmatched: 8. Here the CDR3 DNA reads TGTGCCAGCAGCCCCCGAGACAGGGAGTACGAGCAGTACTTC. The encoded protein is CASSPRDREYEQYF.

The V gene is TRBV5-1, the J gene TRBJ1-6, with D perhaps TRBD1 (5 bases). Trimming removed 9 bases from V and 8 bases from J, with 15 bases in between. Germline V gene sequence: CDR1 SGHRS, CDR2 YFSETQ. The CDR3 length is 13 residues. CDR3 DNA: TGCGCCACCCGAGCGATAGGGGATTCACCCCTCCACTTT. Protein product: CATRAIGDSPLHF. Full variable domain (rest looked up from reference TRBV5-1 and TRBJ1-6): KAGVTQTPRYLIKTRGQQVTLSCSPISGHRSVSWYQQTPGQGLQFLFEYFSETQRNKGNFPGRFSGRQFSNSRSEMNVSTLELGDSALYLCATRAIGDSPLHFGNGTRLTVT.

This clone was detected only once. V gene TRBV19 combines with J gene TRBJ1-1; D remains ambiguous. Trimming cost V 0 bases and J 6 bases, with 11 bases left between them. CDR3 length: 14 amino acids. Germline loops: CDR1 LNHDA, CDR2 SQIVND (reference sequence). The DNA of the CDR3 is TGTGCCAGTAGTATAGATCTCTATGGATCTGAAGCTTTCTTT. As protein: CASSIDLYGSEAFF.